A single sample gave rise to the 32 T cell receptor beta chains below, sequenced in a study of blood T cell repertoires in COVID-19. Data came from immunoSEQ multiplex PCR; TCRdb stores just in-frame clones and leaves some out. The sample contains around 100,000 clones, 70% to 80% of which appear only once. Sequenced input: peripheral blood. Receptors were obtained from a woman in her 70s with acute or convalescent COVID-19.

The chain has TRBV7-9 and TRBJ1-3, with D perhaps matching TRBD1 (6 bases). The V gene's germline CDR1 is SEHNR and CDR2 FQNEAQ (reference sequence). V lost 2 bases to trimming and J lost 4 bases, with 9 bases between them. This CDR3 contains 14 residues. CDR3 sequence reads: CASSLSQGGNTIYF. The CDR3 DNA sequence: TGTGCCAGCAGCTTATCCCAGGGGGGAAACACCATATATTTT.

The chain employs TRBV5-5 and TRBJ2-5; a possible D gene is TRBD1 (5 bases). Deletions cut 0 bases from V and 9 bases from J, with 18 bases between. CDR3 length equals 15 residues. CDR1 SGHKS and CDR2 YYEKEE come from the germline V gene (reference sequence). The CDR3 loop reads CASSLAIVPKGAQYF. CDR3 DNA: TGTGCCAGCAGCTTGGCAATCGTCCCAAAAGGGGCCCAGTACTTC.

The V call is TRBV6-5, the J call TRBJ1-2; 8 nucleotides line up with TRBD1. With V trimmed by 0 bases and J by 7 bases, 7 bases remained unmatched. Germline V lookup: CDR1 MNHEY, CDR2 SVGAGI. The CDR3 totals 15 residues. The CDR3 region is CASSYSNRGVGGYTF. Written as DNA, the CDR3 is TGTGCCAGCAGTTACTCGAACAGGGGGGTGGGTGGCTACACCTTC.

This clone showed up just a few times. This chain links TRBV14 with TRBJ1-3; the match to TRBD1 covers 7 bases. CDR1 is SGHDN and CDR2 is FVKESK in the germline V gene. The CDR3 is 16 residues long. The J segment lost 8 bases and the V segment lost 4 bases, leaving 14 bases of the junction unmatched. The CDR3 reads CASSPTFWTGYDTIYF. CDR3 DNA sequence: TGTGCCAGCAGCCCAACCTTCTGGACAGGCTACGACACCATATATTTT.

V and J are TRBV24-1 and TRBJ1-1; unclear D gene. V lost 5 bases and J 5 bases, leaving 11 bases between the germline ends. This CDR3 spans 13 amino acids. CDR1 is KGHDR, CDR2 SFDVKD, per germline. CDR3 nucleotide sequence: TGTGCCACCAGTGCCCGGGGTTGGACTGAAGCTTTCTTT. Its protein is CATSARGWTEAFF.

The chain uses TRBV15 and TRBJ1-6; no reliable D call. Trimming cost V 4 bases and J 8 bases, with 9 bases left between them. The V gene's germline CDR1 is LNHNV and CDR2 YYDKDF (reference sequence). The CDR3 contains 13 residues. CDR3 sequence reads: CATSTLADSPLHF. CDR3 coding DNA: TGTGCCACCAGCACCCTCGCAGATTCACCCCTCCACTTT.

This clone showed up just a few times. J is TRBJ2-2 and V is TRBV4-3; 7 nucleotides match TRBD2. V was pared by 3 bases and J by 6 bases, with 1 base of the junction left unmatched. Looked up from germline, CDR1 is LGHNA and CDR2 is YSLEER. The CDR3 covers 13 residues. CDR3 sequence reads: CASSHGLAGELFF. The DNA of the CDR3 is TGCGCCAGCAGCCACGGACTAGCCGGGGAGCTGTTTTTT.

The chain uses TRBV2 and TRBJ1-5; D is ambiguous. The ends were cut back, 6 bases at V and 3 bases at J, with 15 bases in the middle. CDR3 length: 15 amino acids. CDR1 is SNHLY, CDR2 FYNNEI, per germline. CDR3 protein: CASSRSSGINQPQHF. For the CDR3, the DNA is TGTGCCAGCAGCCGGAGCTCGGGTATCAATCAGCCCCAGCATTTT.

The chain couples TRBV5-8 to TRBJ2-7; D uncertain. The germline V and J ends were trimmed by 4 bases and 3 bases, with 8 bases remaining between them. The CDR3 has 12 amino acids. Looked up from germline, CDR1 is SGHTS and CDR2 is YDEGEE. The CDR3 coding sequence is TGTGCCAGCAGCCAGGAAGGCTACGAGCAGTACGTC. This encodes CASSQEGYEQYV.

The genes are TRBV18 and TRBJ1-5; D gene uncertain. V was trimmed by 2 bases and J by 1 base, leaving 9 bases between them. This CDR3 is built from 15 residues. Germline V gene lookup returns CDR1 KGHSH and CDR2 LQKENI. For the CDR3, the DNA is TGTGCCAGCTCACCAACGGGATACAGCAATCAGCCCCAGCATTTT. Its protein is CASSPTGYSNQPQHF.

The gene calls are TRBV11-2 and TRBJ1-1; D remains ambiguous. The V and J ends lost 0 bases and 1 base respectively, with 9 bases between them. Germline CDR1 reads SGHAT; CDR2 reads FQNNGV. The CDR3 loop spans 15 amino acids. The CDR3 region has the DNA TGTGCCAGCAGCTTAGATGGGCTGCCGAACACTGAAGCTTTCTTT. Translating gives CASSLDGLPNTEAFF.

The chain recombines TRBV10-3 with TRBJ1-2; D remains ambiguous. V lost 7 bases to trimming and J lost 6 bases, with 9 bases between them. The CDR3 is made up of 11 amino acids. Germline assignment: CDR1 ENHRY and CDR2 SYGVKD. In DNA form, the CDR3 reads TGTGCCATCAATGACGGTGATGGCTACACCTTC. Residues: CAINDGDGYTF.

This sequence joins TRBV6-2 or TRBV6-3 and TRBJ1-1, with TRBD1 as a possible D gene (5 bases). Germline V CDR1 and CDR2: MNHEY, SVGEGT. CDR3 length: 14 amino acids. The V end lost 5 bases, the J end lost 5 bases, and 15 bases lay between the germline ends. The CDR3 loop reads CASSPPGGWTEAFF. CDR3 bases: TGTGCCAGCAGTCCCCCGGGGGGGTGGACTGAAGCTTTCTTT.

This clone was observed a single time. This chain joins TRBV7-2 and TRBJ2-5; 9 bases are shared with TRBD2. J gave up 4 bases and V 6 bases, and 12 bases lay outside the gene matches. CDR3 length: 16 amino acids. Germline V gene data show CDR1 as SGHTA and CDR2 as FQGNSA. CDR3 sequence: CASRPTLSGGRETQYF. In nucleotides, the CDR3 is TGTGCCAGCAGACCTACCCTTAGCGGGGGCCGAGAGACCCAGTACTTC.

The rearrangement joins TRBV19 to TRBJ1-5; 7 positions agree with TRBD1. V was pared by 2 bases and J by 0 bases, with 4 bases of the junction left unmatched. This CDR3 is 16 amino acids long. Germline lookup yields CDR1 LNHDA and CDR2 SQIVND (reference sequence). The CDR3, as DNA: TGTGCCAGTAGTATATTTCAGGGGGATAGCAATCAGCCCCAGCATTTT. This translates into CASSIFQGDSNQPQHF.

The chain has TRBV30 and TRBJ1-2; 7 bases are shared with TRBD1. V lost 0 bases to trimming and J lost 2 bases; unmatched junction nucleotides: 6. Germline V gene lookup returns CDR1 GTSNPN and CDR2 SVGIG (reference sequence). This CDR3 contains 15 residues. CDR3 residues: CAWSVSGTVNYGYTF. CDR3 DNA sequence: TGTGCCTGGAGTGTATCCGGGACAGTAAACTATGGCTACACCTTC. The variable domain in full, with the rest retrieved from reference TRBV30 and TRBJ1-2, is SQTIHQWPATLVQPVGSPLSLECTVEGTSNPNLYWYRQAAGRGLQLLFYSVGIGQISSEVPQNLSASRPQDRQFILSSKKLLLSDSGFYLCAWSVSGTVNYGYTFGSGTRLTVV.

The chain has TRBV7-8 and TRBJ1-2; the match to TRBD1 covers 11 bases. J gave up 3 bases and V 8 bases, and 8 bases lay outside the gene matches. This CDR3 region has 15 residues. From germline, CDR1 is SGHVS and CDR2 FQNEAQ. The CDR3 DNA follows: TGTGCCAGCGGTCACCGGGACAGGGGGGACTATGGCTACACCTTC. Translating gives CASGHRDRGDYGYTF.

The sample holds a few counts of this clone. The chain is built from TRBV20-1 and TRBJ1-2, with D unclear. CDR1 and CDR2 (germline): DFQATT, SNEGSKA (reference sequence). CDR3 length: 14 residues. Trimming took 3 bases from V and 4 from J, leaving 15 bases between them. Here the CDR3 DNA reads TGCAGTGCTAGTCCCAGGTCCCCTTTCTATGGCTACACCTTC. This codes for CSASPRSPFYGYTF.

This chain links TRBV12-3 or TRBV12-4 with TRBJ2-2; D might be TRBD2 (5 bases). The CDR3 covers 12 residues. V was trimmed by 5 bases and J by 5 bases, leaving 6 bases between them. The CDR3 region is CASSPGTGELFF. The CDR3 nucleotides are TGTGCCAGCAGTCCGGGGACCGGGGAGCTGTTTTTT.

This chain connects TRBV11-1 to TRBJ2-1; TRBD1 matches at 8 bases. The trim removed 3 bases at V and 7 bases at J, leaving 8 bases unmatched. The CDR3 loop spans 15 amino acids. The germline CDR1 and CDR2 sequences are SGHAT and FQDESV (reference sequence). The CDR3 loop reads CASSFSGGMGNEQFF. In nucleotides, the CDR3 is TGTGCCAGCAGCTTCTCAGGGGGCATGGGGAATGAGCAGTTCTTC. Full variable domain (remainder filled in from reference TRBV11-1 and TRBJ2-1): EAEVAQSPRYKITEKSQAVAFWCDPISGHATLYWYRQILGQGPELLVQFQDESVVDDSQLPKDRFSAERLKGVDSTLKIQPAELGDSAMYLCASSFSGGMGNEQFFGPGTRLTVL.

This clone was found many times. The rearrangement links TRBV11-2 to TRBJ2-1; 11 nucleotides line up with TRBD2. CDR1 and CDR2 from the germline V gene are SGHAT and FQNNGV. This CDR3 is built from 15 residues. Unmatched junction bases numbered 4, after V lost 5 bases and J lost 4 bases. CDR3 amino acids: CASSVSGGVYNEQFF. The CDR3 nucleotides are TGTGCCAGCAGCGTTAGCGGGGGGGTTTACAATGAGCAGTTCTTC.

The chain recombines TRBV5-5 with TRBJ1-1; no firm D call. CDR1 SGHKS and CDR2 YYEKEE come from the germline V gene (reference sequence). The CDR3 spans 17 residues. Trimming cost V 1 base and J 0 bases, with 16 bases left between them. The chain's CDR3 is CASSLRLTRAMNTEAFF. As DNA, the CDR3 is TGTGCCAGCAGCTTGCGCCTAACAAGAGCGATGAACACTGAAGCTTTCTTT.

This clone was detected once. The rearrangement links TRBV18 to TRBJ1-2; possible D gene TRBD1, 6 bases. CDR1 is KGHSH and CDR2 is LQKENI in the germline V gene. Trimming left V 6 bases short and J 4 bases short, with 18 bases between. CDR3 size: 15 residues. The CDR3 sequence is CASSQGRQVPYGYTF. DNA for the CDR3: TGTGCCAGCTCCCAAGGGCGACAGGTCCCCTATGGCTACACCTTC.

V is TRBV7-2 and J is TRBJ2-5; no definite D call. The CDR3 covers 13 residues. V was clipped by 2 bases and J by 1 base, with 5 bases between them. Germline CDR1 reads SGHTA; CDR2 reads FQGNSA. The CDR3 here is CASSLSIQETQYF. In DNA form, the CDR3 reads TGTGCCAGCAGCTTATCCATCCAAGAGACCCAGTACTTC.

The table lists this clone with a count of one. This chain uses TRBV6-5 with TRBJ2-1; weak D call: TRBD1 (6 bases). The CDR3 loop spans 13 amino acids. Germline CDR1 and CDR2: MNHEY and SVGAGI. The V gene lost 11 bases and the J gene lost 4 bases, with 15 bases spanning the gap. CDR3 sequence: CASQGLGYNEQFF. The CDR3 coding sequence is TGTGCCTCCCAGGGGTTGGGATACAATGAGCAGTTCTTC.

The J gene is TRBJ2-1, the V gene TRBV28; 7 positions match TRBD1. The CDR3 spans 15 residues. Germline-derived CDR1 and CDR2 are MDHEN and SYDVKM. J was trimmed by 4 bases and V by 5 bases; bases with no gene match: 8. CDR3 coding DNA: TGTGCCAGCAGTAGTGTGGGACAGAATTACAATGAGCAGTTCTTC. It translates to CASSSVGQNYNEQFF. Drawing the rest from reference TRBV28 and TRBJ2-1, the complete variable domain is DVKVTQSSRYLVKRTGEKVFLECVQDMDHENMFWYRQDPGLGLRLIYFSYDVKMKEKGDIPEGYSVSREKKERFSLILESASTNQTSMYLCASSSVGQNYNEQFFGPGTRLTVL.

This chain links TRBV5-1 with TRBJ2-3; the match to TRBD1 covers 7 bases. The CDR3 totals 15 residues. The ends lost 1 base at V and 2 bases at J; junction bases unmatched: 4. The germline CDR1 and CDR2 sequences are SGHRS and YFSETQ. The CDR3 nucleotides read TGCGCCAGCAGCTTGCCACAGGGGAACACAGATACGCAGTATTTT. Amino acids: CASSLPQGNTDTQYF. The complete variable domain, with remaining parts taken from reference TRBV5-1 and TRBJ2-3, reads KAGVTQTPRYLIKTRGQQVTLSCSPISGHRSVSWYQQTPGQGLQFLFEYFSETQRNKGNFPGRFSGRQFSNSRSEMNVSTLELGDSALYLCASSLPQGNTDTQYFGPGTRLTVL.

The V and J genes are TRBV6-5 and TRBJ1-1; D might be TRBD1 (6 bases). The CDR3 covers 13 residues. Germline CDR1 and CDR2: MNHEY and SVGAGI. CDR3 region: CATERGAGTEAFF. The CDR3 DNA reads TGTGCTACTGAGCGGGGGGCTGGAACTGAAGCTTTCTTT.

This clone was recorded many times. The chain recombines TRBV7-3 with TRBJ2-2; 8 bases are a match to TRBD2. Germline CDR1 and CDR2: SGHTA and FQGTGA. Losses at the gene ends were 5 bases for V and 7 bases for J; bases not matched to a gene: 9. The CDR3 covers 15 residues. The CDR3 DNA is TGTGCCAGCAGCCCCTCGGGGGGGGTTGGCGGGGAGCTGTTTTTT. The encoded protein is CASSPSGGVGGELFF.

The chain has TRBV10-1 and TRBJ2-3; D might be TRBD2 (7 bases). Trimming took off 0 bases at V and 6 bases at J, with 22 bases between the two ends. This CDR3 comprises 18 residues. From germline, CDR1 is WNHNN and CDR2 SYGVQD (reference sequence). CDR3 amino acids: CASSESTLRGGAGDTQYF. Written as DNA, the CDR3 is TGCGCCAGCAGTGAGTCGACTCTCCGTGGGGGGGCTGGGGATACGCAGTATTTT.

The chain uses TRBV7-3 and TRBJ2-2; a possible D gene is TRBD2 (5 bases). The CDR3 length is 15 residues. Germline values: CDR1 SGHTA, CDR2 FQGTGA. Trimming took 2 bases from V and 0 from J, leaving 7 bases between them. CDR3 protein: CASSLGGANTGELFF. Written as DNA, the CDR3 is TGTGCCAGCAGCTTAGGAGGAGCGAACACCGGGGAGCTGTTTTTT.

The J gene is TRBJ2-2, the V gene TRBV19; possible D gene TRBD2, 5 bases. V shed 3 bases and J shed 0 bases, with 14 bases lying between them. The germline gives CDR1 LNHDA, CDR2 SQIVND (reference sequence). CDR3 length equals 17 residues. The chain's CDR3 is CASSIQFWETNTGELFF. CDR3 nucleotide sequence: TGTGCCAGTAGTATCCAATTTTGGGAGACGAACACCGGGGAGCTGTTTTTT.